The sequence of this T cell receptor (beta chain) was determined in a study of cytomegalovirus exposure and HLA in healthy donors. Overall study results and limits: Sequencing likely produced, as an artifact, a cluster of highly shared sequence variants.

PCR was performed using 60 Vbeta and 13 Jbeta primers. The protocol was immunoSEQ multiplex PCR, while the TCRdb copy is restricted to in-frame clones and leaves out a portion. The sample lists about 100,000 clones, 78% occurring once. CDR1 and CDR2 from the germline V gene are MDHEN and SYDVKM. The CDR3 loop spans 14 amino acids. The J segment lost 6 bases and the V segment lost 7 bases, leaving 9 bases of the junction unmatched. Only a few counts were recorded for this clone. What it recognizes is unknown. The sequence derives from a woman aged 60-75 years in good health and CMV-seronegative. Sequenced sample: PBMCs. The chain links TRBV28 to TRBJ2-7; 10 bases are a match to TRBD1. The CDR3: CASTPGTGEFEQYF. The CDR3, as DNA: TGTGCCAGCACCCCCGGGACAGGGGAGTTCGAGCAGTACTTC.